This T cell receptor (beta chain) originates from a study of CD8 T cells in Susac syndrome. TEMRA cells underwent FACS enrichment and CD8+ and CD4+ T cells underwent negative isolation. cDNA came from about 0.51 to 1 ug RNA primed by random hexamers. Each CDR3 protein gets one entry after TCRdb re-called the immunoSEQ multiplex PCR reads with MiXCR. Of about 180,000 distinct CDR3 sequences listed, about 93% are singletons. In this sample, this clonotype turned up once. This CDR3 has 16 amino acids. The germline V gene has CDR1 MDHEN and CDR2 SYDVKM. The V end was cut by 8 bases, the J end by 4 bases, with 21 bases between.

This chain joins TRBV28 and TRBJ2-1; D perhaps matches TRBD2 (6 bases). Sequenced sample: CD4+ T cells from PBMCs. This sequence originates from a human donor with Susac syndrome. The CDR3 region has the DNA TGTGCCAGCGGCTCCAGGAGGGTTGGTATATACAATGAGCAGTTCTTC. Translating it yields CASGSRRVGIYNEQFF.